The 11 T cell receptor beta chains listed next were all sequenced from one sample in a study of T-cell reconstitution after alpha-beta-depleted transplantation in children. Unique molecular identifiers were incorporated when the TCRbeta library was constructed. A single record per CDR3 protein comes from TCRdb applying MiXCR to the PCR reads. Found here are about 690,000 distinct CDR3 sequences, around 16% of them singletons; the top ten hold about 1.1%. The sample consisted of PBMCs from the stem cell graft donor, taken from the stem cell graft. The receptors derive from a human donor who donated a stem cell graft to a child with acute myeloid leukemia.

This clonotype appeared many times. This sequence joins TRBV29-1 and TRBJ2-1; no firm D call. Germline values: CDR1 SQVTM, CDR2 ANQGSEA. The CDR3 length is 10 residues. Trimming pared 3 bases from V and 13 bases from J, leaving 10 bases between. Here the CDR3 DNA reads TGCAGCGTTGACATTAGGAATCAGTTCTTC. This sequence encodes CSVDIRNQFF.

This sequence joins TRBV7-2 and TRBJ1-4, with TRBD1 identical over 8 bases. The CDR3 runs to 15 residues. J gave up 5 bases and V 5 bases, and 7 bases lay outside the gene matches. Per the germline V gene, CDR1 is SGHTA and CDR2 is FQGNSA. CDR3 DNA sequence: TGTGCCAGCAGCGGGCGACAGGGGTCGAATGAAAAACTGTTTTTT. It specifies CASSGRQGSNEKLFF.

The chain links TRBV7-2 to TRBJ2-7; the match to TRBD1 covers 7 bases. The CDR3 has 15 residues. Looked up from germline, CDR1 is SGHTA and CDR2 is FQGNSA. Losses at the gene ends were 4 bases for V and 3 bases for J; bases not matched to a gene: 9. The DNA for the CDR3 is TGTGCCAGCAGCTGGAGTTGGGACAGCCACTACGAGCAGTACTTC. This gives the protein CASSWSWDSHYEQYF.

Ten or more counts support this clonotype. V is TRBV6-5 and J is TRBJ2-3; D remains unclear. Germline V gene lookup returns CDR1 MNHEY and CDR2 SVGAGI. The germline V and J ends were trimmed by 2 bases and 5 bases, with 8 bases remaining between them. There are 13 residues in the CDR3. The CDR3 DNA reads TGTGCCAGCAGTTACGACCCGCGAGATACGCAGTATTTT. Residues: CASSYDPRDTQYF.

This clonotype was seen at least ten times. This chain uses TRBV5-5 with TRBJ1-2; D is unresolved. Trimming pared 0 bases from V and 4 bases from J, leaving 13 bases between. The germline gives CDR1 SGHKS, CDR2 YYEKEE (reference sequence). CDR3 length: 15 amino acids. CDR3 coding DNA: TGTGCCAGCAGCTTGGAGGCGCCACCCCCCTATGGCTACACCTTC. Translation gives CASSLEAPPPYGYTF.

The chain employs TRBV30 and TRBJ2-7, with a weak D call TRBD1 (5 bases). Trimming pared 5 bases from V and 0 bases from J, leaving 14 bases between. There are 14 residues in the CDR3. Germline V gives CDR1 GTSNPN, CDR2 SVGIG (reference sequence). Written as DNA, the CDR3 is TGTGCCTGGTTGAGAAGACAGAGCTCCTACGAGCAGTACTTC. Translated: CAWLRRQSSYEQYF.

This chain uses TRBV28 with TRBJ1-2, with D perhaps matching TRBD1 (5 bases). V was clipped by 8 bases and J by 3 bases, with 13 bases between them. Looked up from germline, CDR1 is MDHEN and CDR2 is SYDVKM. CDR3 size: 13 residues. The CDR3 loop is CASFQGVHYGYTF. DNA of the CDR3: TGTGCCAGCTTTCAGGGAGTCCACTATGGCTACACCTTC.

Ten or more counts support this clonotype. The genes are TRBV12-3 or TRBV12-4 and TRBJ1-4; no clear D gene. V lost 5 bases and J 5 bases, leaving 9 bases between the germline ends. The length of the CDR3 is 13 residues. CDR3 protein: CASSRRENEKLFF. The CDR3 nucleotides read TGTGCCAGCAGTCGGAGGGAGAATGAAAAACTGTTTTTT.

This clonotype has more than one count but fewer than ten. This chain links TRBV29-1 with TRBJ1-1, with D possibly being TRBD1 (5 bases). Germline CDR1 is SQVTM and CDR2 is ANQGSEA. This CDR3 region has 11 residues. Trimming cost V 4 bases and J 10 bases, with 13 bases left between them. The CDR3 spells CSVVGSGGAFF. Written as DNA, the CDR3 is TGCAGCGTTGTGGGGAGCGGGGGAGCTTTCTTT.

This clonotype was counted ten times or more. This chain links TRBV20-1 with TRBJ2-2; the match to TRBD1 covers 7 bases. V lost 2 bases to trimming and J lost 2 bases; unmatched junction nucleotides: 5. In germline, CDR1 is DFQATT, CDR2 SNEGSKA (reference sequence). CDR3 length: 15 amino acids. Here the CDR3 DNA reads TGCAGTGCTAGACCGGGACAGATTAACACCGGGGAGCTGTTTTTT. Residues: CSARPGQINTGELFF.

This clonotype was seen ten or more times. The chain recombines TRBV7-9 with TRBJ2-7, with 8 bases lining up with TRBD2. This CDR3 region has 16 residues. V lost 5 bases, J lost 3 bases, and 12 bases stayed unmatched. Per the germline V gene, CDR1 is SEHNR and CDR2 is FQNEAQ (reference sequence). The CDR3 here is CASSPIPGLGNYEQYF. CDR3 sequence (DNA): TGTGCCAGCAGCCCCATCCCGGGACTAGGAAACTACGAGCAGTACTTC.